A selection of T cell receptor beta chains follows, all from one sample in a study of blood T cell repertoires in COVID-19. Profiled with immunoSEQ multiplex PCR; TCRdb holds only in-frame clones, not every one. The table lists over 90,000 clones, around 81% of them singletons. Sequencing used peripheral blood. The receptor set was obtained from a man older than 75 with COVID-19, enrolled during active disease. CDR3s include the opening cysteine and the closing phenylalanine or tryptophan. The order of the fields is V gene, J gene, CDR3 protein.

V gene: TRBV7-3
J gene: TRBJ2-1
CDR3 protein: CASSLTTIAPSYNEQFF

V gene: TRBV5-4
J gene: TRBJ2-2
CDR3 protein: CASSYRAGRRYTGELFF

V gene: TRBV10-3
J gene: TRBJ2-5
CDR3 protein: CAISVGRETQYF

V gene: TRBV30
J gene: TRBJ2-2
CDR3 protein: CAWSVLQGFDTGELFF

V gene: TRBV4-2
J gene: TRBJ1-2
CDR3 protein: CASSQGDRVSYGYTF

V gene: TRBV9
J gene: TRBJ2-5
CDR3 protein: CASSVARFEEEATQYF

V gene: TRBV30
J gene: TRBJ2-1
CDR3 protein: CAWSLTTGEQFF

V gene: TRBV4-3
J gene: TRBJ2-2
CDR3 protein: CASSQDPQGWIGELFF

V gene: TRBV28
J gene: TRBJ1-4
CDR3 protein: CASRIPGQGKNEKLFF

V gene: TRBV27
J gene: TRBJ1-1
CDR3 protein: CASSRGTGRNTEAFF

V gene: TRBV6-2/TRBV6-3
J gene: TRBJ2-7
CDR3 protein: CASSPVLRGSYEQYF

V gene: TRBV11-2
J gene: TRBJ2-1
CDR3 protein: CASSLASLQPPYNEQFF

V gene: TRBV4-1
J gene: TRBJ1-2
CDR3 protein: CASRKGQPENYGYTF

V gene: TRBV4-3
J gene: TRBJ1-3
CDR3 protein: CASSQDAGTGNTIYF

V gene: TRBV24-1
J gene: TRBJ2-1
CDR3 protein: CATSVGLRLAGVDEQFF

V gene: TRBV10-3
J gene: TRBJ1-1
CDR3 protein: CAISEQGKNTEAFF

V gene: TRBV9
J gene: TRBJ1-2
CDR3 protein: CASSPRTGRGGYGYTF

V gene: TRBV7-6
J gene: TRBJ2-5
CDR3 protein: CASSFTSGGGETQYF

V gene: TRBV7-9
J gene: TRBJ1-2
CDR3 protein: CASSLEQANYGYTF

V gene: TRBV9
J gene: TRBJ2-3
CDR3 protein: CASSVAGAIDTQYF

V gene: TRBV2
J gene: TRBJ1-2
CDR3 protein: CASRMDSTMDGYTF

V gene: TRBV7-2
J gene: TRBJ1-5
CDR3 protein: CASSLTSGFFQPQHF

V gene: TRBV7-3
J gene: TRBJ2-3
CDR3 protein: CASSLGREQDTQYF

V gene: TRBV21-1
J gene: TRBJ2-1
CDR3 protein: CASTQGESASDNEQFF

V gene: TRBV19
J gene: TRBJ2-5
CDR3 protein: CASSMRAEETQYF

V gene: TRBV5-1
J gene: TRBJ2-5
CDR3 protein: CASSLAGGVQETQYF

V gene: TRBV3-1/TRBV3-2
J gene: TRBJ2-1
CDR3 protein: CASSQVASGGANYNEQFF

V gene: TRBV5-1
J gene: TRBJ2-3
CDR3 protein: CASSLDTGSSTDTQYF

V gene: TRBV6-5
J gene: TRBJ1-2
CDR3 protein: CASSTTVANYGYTF

V gene: TRBV7-2
J gene: TRBJ2-3
CDR3 protein: CASSFSGRRTDTQYF

V gene: TRBV6-6
J gene: TRBJ1-6
CDR3 protein: CASSLDKNSPLHF

V gene: TRBV19
J gene: TRBJ2-3
CDR3 protein: CASSIAQGGDTQYF

V gene: TRBV11-3
J gene: TRBJ2-7
CDR3 protein: CASSLDHLRGPPYEQYF

V gene: TRBV9
J gene: TRBJ2-3
CDR3 protein: CASSPRAASGYPPDTQYF

V gene: TRBV7-8
J gene: TRBJ2-2
CDR3 protein: CASSTGGTNTGELFF

V gene: TRBV3-1/TRBV3-2
J gene: TRBJ1-1
CDR3 protein: CASGAGEAFF

V gene: TRBV5-1
J gene: TRBJ2-7
CDR3 protein: CASGYGRAGYEQYF

V gene: TRBV11-2
J gene: TRBJ2-4
CDR3 protein: CASSLFGVGDIQYF

V gene: TRBV7-9
J gene: TRBJ2-7
CDR3 protein: CASSPRGYEQYF

V gene: TRBV19
J gene: TRBJ2-2
CDR3 protein: CASSPSGAITGELFF

V gene: TRBV20-1
J gene: TRBJ2-7
CDR3 protein: CSASSGVHEQYF

V gene: TRBV2
J gene: TRBJ1-3
CDR3 protein: CASRPGGAGSAGNTIYF

V gene: TRBV19
J gene: TRBJ2-1
CDR3 protein: CASSIREYSYNEQFF

V gene: TRBV18
J gene: TRBJ2-1
CDR3 protein: CASSPPSNEQFF

V gene: TRBV29-1
J gene: TRBJ1-2
CDR3 protein: CSVAGQVANYGYTF

V gene: TRBV2
J gene: TRBJ2-2
CDR3 protein: CASSEMRLAGGANTGELFF

V gene: TRBV7-8
J gene: TRBJ1-6
CDR3 protein: CASSLGLDRNSPLHF

V gene: TRBV5-1
J gene: TRBJ1-2
CDR3 protein: CASSLRTGARYGYTF

V gene: TRBV4-2
J gene: TRBJ2-3
CDR3 protein: CASSQTSGGAGADTQYF

V gene: TRBV6-2/TRBV6-3
J gene: TRBJ1-5
CDR3 protein: CASSPRPRGVGYSNQPQHF

V gene: TRBV28
J gene: TRBJ2-1
CDR3 protein: CASSPSGLGVDEQFF

V gene: TRBV19
J gene: TRBJ1-1
CDR3 protein: CASSIDRTGYTEAFF

V gene: TRBV18
J gene: TRBJ2-2
CDR3 protein: CASSRYLGQMNTGELFF

V gene: TRBV19
J gene: TRBJ2-5
CDR3 protein: CASSRLAGVTETQYF